What follows are 3 T cell receptor beta chains derived from one specimen sequenced in a study of blood T cell repertoires in COVID-19. The assay was immunoSEQ multiplex PCR, and TCRdb's table has in-frame clones only and misses some. The table shows about 260,000 clones, with 70% to 90% occurring only once. The sequenced material came from PBMCs or T cells enriched from blood (not recorded which). Source of these receptors: a man aged 50-59 years who had been exposed to COVID-19.

This chain joins TRBV18 and TRBJ1-5; 8 nucleotides match TRBD1. There are 17 residues in the CDR3. The germline V gene encodes CDR1 KGHSH and CDR2 LQKENI. Losses at the gene ends were 3 bases for V and 0 bases for J; bases not matched to a gene: 7. This chain's CDR3 is CASSPDRGQYSNQPQHF. CDR3 DNA: TGTGCCAGCTCACCCGACAGGGGCCAATATAGCAATCAGCCCCAGCATTTT.

The CDR3, as DNA: TGTGCCAGCAGCTGGAATCAGGGGTCTAATGAAAAACTGTTTTTT. It codes for CASSWNQGSNEKLFF. This chain links TRBV5-4 with TRBJ1-4; a weak D match, TRBD1 (6 bases). The CDR3 has 15 residues. Trimming pared 3 bases from V and 3 bases from J, leaving 12 bases between. In germline, CDR1 is SGHNT, CDR2 YYREEE (reference sequence).

The chain has TRBV5-1 and TRBJ1-6; 9 bases align to TRBD1. The J segment lost 9 bases and the V segment lost 0 bases, leaving 10 bases of the junction unmatched. Germline V CDR1 and CDR2: SGHRS, YFSETQ. CDR3 size: 17 residues. CDR3 nucleotide sequence: TGCGCCAGCAGCTTGGTTGGGGACAGGGAGTATGGTTCACCCCTCCACTTT. As protein: CASSLVGDREYGSPLHF.